The source of this TCR beta chain is a study of tumour-infiltrating T cells in Burkitt lymphoma. This CDR3 has 14 amino acids. V was cut by 0 bases and J by 12 bases, with 15 bases left in between. The germline V gene encodes CDR1 MNHEY and CDR2 SVGAGI. Some clones are missing from TCRdb's copy, which holds only in-frame ones; the method was immunoSEQ multiplex PCR. The sample has 11,000 to 15,000 clones; more than 70% are singletons. The TCR originated in a human donor with diffuse large B-cell lymphoma. The chain couples TRBV6-5 to TRBJ2-1; D might be TRBD2 (5 bases). The source material was tumor tissue. This CDR3 is CASSYSLRPGGQFF. CDR3 sequence (DNA): TGTGCCAGCAGTTACTCCCTTCGCCCTGGAGGGCAGTTCTTC.